Here is one T cell receptor (beta chain) with its context. This specimen belongs to a study of shared clonotypes between healthy human individuals. Germline values: CDR1 MDHEN, CDR2 SYDVKM. Trimming shortened V by 5 bases and J by 6 bases, and 16 bases separated the two germline ends. The CDR3 length is 15 residues. The repertoire was sequenced with immunoSEQ multiplex PCR; TCRdb's copy has only in-frame clones and lacks some. The sample gives about 470,000 clones, 70% to 80% of which show up once; roughly an eighth is in the top ten. The sequence came from a woman in her 40s in good health. Some clones in this sample may be carry-over from other donors' samples. The sequencing sample was made of PBMCs. The rearrangement uses TRBV28 and TRBJ1-4; D not resolved. The CDR3 loop reads CASSTLRGKDEKLFF. CDR3 nucleotides: TGTGCCAGCAGTACGCTTCGTGGGAAAGATGAAAAACTGTTTTTT.